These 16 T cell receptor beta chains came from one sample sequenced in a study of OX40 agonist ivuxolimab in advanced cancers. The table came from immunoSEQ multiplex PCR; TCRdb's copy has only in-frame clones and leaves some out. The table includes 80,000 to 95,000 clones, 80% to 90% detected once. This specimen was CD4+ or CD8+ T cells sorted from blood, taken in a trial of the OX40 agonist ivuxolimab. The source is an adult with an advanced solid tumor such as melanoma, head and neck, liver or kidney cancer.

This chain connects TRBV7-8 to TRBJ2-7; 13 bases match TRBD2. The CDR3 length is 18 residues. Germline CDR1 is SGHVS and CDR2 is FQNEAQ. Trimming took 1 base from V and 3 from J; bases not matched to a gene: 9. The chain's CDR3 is CASSLVGGTSGTDYEQYF. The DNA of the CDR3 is TGTGCCAGCAGCTTAGTTGGGGGGACTAGCGGGACTGACTACGAGCAGTACTTC.

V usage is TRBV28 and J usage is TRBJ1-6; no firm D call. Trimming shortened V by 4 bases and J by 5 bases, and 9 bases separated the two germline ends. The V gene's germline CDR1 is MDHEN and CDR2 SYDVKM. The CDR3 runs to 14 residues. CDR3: CASSSAINNSPLHF. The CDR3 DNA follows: TGTGCCAGCAGTTCCGCGATTAATAATTCACCCCTCCACTTT.

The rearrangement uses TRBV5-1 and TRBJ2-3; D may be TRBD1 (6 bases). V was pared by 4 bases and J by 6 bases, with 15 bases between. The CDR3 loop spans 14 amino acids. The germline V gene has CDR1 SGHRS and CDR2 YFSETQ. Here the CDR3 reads CASSPEGQKDTQYF. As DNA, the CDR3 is TGCGCCAGCAGCCCAGAGGGACAAAAGGATACGCAGTATTTT.

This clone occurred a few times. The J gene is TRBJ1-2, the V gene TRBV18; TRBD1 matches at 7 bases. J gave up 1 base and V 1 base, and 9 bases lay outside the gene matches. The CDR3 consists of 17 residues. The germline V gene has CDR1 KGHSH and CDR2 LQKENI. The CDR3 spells CASSPQRQGTGNYGYTF. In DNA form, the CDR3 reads TGTGCCAGCTCACCACAGCGACAGGGAACCGGTAACTATGGCTACACCTTC. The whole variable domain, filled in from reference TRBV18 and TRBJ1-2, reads NAGVMQNPRHLVRRRGQEARLRCSPMKGHSHVYWYRQLPEEGLKFMVYLQKENIIDESGMPKERFSAEFPKEGPSILRIQQVVRGDSAAYFCASSPQRQGTGNYGYTFGSGTRLTVV.

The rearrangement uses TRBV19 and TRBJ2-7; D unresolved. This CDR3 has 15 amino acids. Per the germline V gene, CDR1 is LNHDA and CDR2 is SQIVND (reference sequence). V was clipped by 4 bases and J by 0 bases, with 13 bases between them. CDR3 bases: TGTGCCAGTAGTAAGGTTAGCAGGAGCTCCTACGAGCAGTACTTC. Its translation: CASSKVSRSSYEQYF.

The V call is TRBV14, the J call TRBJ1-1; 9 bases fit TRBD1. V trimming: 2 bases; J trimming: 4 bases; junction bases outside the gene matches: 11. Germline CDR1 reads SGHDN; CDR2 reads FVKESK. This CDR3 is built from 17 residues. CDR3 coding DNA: TGTGCCAGCAGCCAACCCAGACAGGGGGTTGGAAGCACTGAAGCTTTCTTT. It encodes CASSQPRQGVGSTEAFF. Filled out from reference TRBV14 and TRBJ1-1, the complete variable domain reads EAGVTQFPSHSVIEKGQTVTLRCDPISGHDNLYWYRRVMGKEIKFLLHFVKESKQDESGMPNNRFLAERTGGTYSTLKVQPAELEDSGVYFCASSQPRQGVGSTEAFFGQGTRLTVV.

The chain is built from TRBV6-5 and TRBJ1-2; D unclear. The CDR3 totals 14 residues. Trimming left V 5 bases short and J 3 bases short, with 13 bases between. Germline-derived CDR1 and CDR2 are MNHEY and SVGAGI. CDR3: CASSPDVWYYGYTF. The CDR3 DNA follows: TGTGCCAGCAGTCCGGACGTCTGGTACTATGGCTACACCTTC.

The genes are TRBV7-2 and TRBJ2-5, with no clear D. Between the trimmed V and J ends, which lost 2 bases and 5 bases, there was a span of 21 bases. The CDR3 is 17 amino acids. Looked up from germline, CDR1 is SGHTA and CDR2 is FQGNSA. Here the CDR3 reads CASSLIGGPPTEETQYF. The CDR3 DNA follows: TGTGCCAGCAGCTTAATAGGTGGGCCCCCGACGGAGGAGACCCAGTACTTC.

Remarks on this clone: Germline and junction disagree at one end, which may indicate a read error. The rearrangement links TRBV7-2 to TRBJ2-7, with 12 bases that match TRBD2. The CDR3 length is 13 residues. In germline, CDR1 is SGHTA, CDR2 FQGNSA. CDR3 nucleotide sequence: TGTGCCAGCAGCCCCGATGGACTAGCGGGATATAGCTTC. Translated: CASSPDGLAGYSF.

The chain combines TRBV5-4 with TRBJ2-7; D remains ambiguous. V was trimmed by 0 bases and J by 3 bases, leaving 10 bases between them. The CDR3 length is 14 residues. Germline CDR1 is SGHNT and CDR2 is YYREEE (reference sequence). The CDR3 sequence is CASSLVGKGYEQYF. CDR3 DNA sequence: TGTGCCAGCAGCTTGGTAGGGAAGGGCTACGAGCAGTACTTC.

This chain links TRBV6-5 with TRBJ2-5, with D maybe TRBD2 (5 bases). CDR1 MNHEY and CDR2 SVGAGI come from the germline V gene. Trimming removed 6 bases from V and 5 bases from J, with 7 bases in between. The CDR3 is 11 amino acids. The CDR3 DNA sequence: TGTGCCAGCAGAAGAGGGGAGACCCAGTACTTC. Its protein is CASRRGETQYF.

Here the CDR3 reads CATSEGQEVQAFF. The CDR3 DNA sequence: TGTGCCACCAGCGAGGGACAGGAGGTTCAGGCTTTCTTT. V gene TRBV15 combines with J gene TRBJ1-1; TRBD1 matches 8 bases. The V segment lost 5 bases and the J segment 11 bases; nucleotides outside the gene matches: 10. The CDR3 has 13 amino acids. Germline loops: CDR1 LNHNV, CDR2 YYDKDF (reference sequence).

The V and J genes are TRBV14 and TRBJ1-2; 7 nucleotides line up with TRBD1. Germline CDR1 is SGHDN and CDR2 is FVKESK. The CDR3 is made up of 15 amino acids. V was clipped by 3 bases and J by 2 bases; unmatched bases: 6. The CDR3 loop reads CASSHTGTENYGYTF. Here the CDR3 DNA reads TGTGCCAGCAGCCACACCGGGACAGAAAACTATGGCTACACCTTC.

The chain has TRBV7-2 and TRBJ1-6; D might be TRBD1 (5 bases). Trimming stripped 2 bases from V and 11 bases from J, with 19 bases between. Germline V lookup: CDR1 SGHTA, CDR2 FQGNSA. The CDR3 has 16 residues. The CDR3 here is CASSLRLGRTSPPLHF. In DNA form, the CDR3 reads TGTGCCAGCAGCTTAAGATTGGGGCGGACCTCGCCACCCCTCCACTTT.

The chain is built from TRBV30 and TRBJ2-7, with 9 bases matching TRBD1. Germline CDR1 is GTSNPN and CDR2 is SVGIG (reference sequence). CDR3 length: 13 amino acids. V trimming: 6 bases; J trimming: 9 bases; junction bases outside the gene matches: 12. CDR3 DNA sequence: TGTGCCTGCGGACAGGGGCCTGTGGTGGGGCAGTACTTC. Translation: CACGQGPVVGQYF.

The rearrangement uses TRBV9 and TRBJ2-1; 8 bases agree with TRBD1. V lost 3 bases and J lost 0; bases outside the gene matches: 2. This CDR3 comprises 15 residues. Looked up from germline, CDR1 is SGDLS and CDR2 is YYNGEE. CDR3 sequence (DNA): TGTGCCAGCAGCGGACAGGGGAGCTCCTACAATGAGCAGTTCTTC. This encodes CASSGQGSSYNEQFF.